The present T cell receptor beta chain was sequenced within a study of blood T cell repertoires in COVID-19. The table came from immunoSEQ multiplex PCR; TCRdb's copy has only in-frame clones and leaves some out. The data contain 200,000 to 300,000 clones, roughly 90% of them seen just once; the ten biggest clones take up more than 0.55%. The sequenced sample consisted of peripheral blood. The TCR originated in a human donor in a cohort sampled during active COVID-19.

The CDR3 DNA is TGTGCCAGCAGCCCGGTGACAGGGAACTACGAGCAGTACTTC. This codes for CASSPVTGNYEQYF. This chain uses TRBV9 with TRBJ2-7, with 7 bases aligning to TRBD1. This CDR3 contains 14 residues. After removal of 4 bases from V and 3 bases from J, the junction contained 7 bases not matched to a gene. Germline V gene data show CDR1 as SGDLS and CDR2 as YYNGEE.